The entry below describes one T cell receptor beta chain. The sample is drawn from a study of glioma-infiltrating T cells after dendritic cell vaccination. All glioblastoma patients lacked an isocitrate dehydrogenase mutation. Up to 2 ug genomic DNA was used for TCRB CDR3 amplification. TCRdb's table, derived via immunoSEQ multiplex PCR, lists solely in-frame clones and lacks some. This sample has about 64,000 clones; around 83% occur once, and the top ten carry approximately 8.5%. Trimming took 3 bases from V and 1 from J, leaving 12 bases between them. Germline CDR1 and CDR2: KGHSH and LQKENI. CDR3 length equals 15 residues.

The material was blood, obtained before dendritic cell vaccination. The gene calls are TRBV18 and TRBJ1-2, with D tentatively TRBD1 (5 bases). The sequence was collected from a human donor with glioblastoma. The CDR3, as DNA: TGTGCCAGCTCACCGGAACCTGACAGTAACTATGGCTACACCTTC. It yields the protein CASSPEPDSNYGYTF. The full variable domain, rest sourced from reference TRBV18 and TRBJ1-2, is NAGVMQNPRHLVRRRGQEARLRCSPMKGHSHVYWYRQLPEEGLKFMVYLQKENIIDESGMPKERFSAEFPKEGPSILRIQQVVRGDSAAYFCASSPEPDSNYGYTFGSGTRLTVV.